This T cell receptor (beta chain) was sequenced in a study of control samples from healthy donors and cancer patients. The data were produced by immunoSEQ multiplex PCR, yet TCRdb's version contains in-frame clones alone and is incomplete. Of 90,000 to 150,000 clones listed, approximately 90% are singletons. This CDR3 has 12 amino acids. Germline V gene sequence: CDR1 SGHTA, CDR2 FQGNSA. Trimming pared 1 base from V and 5 bases from J, leaving 3 bases between. Sequencing input: blood. This receptor was taken from a man in his forties or fifties in good health. This rearrangement joins TRBV7-2 to TRBJ1-5; no definite D call. Here the CDR3 reads CASSLEYQPQHF. CDR3 in DNA: TGTGCCAGCAGCTTAGAATATCAGCCCCAGCATTTT.